The next 7 T cell receptor beta chains were all read from a single sample in a study of blood T cells in healthy people across ages. The second PCR ran roughly 7 to 12 cycles with a sample-barcoded 5' primer and J-beta primers. One entry per CDR3 protein results from TCRdb running MiXCR on the 5' RACE reads. Of 450,000 to 650,000 distinct CDR3 sequences listed, about 25% are singletons. In addition, the sample was reused for a study of T cells of mothers and their children.

The sample consisted of blood. These receptors originate from a boy younger than 18 in good health.

This chain joins TRBV6-2 or TRBV6-3 and TRBJ2-2, with D possibly being TRBD2 (6 bases). CDR3 length: 14 residues. Trimming shortened V by 10 bases and J by 7 bases, and 19 bases separated the two germline ends. Germline V gene lookup returns CDR1 MNHEY and CDR2 SVGEGT. The CDR3 region is CATCLRLASGELFF. The CDR3, as DNA: TGTGCCACTTGCCTGCGGCTAGCGAGCGGGGAGCTGTTTTTT.

The chain uses TRBV18 and TRBJ2-3; 8 bases line up with TRBD2. There are 16 residues in the CDR3. Trimming cost V 3 bases and J 0 bases; bases outside gene matches: 5. In germline, CDR1 is KGHSH, CDR2 LQKENI. The CDR3 DNA reads TGTGCCAGCTCACCCACTAGCGGAGCTAGCACAGATACGCAGTATTTT. Residues: CASSPTSGASTDTQYF.

This rearrangement joins TRBV6-5 to TRBJ2-3; unclear D gene. Trimming stripped 0 bases from V and 1 base from J, with 8 bases between. Germline assignment: CDR1 MNHEY and CDR2 SVGAGI. The CDR3 totals 15 residues. The chain's CDR3 is CASSYSIGRTDTQYF. The DNA for the CDR3 is TGTGCCAGCAGTTACTCGATTGGGCGCACAGATACGCAGTATTTT.

The chain employs TRBV15 and TRBJ2-2; TRBD1 is a possible D gene (5 bases). The V gene's germline CDR1 is LNHNV and CDR2 YYDKDF (reference sequence). V gave up 3 bases and J gave up 4 bases, with 12 bases separating them. The CDR3 covers 15 residues. CDR3 DNA: TGTGCCACCAGCAGTAAGGGGCACGTCACCGGGGAGCTGTTTTTT. Translation: CATSSKGHVTGELFF. The whole variable domain, remainder taken from reference TRBV15 and TRBJ2-2, is DAMVIQNPRYQVTQFGKPVTLSCSQTLNHNVMYWYQQKSSQAPKLLFHYYDKDFNNEADTPDNFQSRRPNTSFCFLDIRSPGLGDTAMYLCATSSKGHVTGELFFGEGSRLTVL.

This clonotype was seen once. V and J are TRBV29-1 and TRBJ2-5, with D tentatively TRBD2 (5 bases). The DNA matches TRBJ2-1 better at its end, which makes the J call doubtful. CDR1 is SQVTM, CDR2 ANQGSEA, per germline. CDR3 length: 14 residues. This CDR3 is CSVGEDSLVNEQFF. CDR3 DNA sequence: TGCAGCGTTGGAGAGGACTCCTTAGTCAATGAGCAGTTCTTC.

The chain carries TRBV4-1 and TRBJ1-2; D uncertain. V lost 3 bases and J 6 bases, leaving 14 bases between the germline ends. The germline CDR1 and CDR2 sequences are MGHRA and YSYEKL. The length of the CDR3 is 14 residues. The CDR3 is CASSQKLGNDGYTF. The CDR3 coding sequence is TGCGCCAGCAGCCAGAAGCTGGGGAATGATGGCTACACCTTC.

This clonotype was detected a few times. One end of the junction varies from germline; a read error may be responsible. The gene calls are TRBV4-3 and TRBJ1-3; 7 positions agree with TRBD1. Germline-derived CDR1 and CDR2 are LGHNA and YSLEER. The CDR3 runs to 19 residues. The CDR3 protein is CASSQGVGGQMVSGNTIHF. The CDR3 DNA sequence: TGCGCCAGCAGCCAGGGGGTAGGGGGACAGATGGTCTCTGGAAACACCATACATTTT.